The rows below give T cell receptor beta chains drawn from one sample of a study of human T cells and chemical hapten exposure. TCRdb fed the RACE reads into MiXCR, producing one record per CDR3 protein. The sample consists of some 200,000 distinct CDR3 sequences, 20% to 25% of them appearing once. The material was whole blood, obtained in connection with sensitization to the hapten diphenylcyclopropenone (DPC). These receptors were obtained from a woman aged 50 to 65 with alopecia areata. Some clones in this sample may be carry-over from other donors' samples. CDR3s include the opening cysteine and the closing phenylalanine or tryptophan. A D gene is named only where the DNA matches it firmly. Only some rows state a clone size, as once, few, many or a class for expanded clones.

d_call	v_call	j_call	clone_size	cdr3_nt	cdr3_aa
-	TRBV15	TRBJ1-4	few	TGTGCCACCAGCAGAGATCCTTCCCTGACGTCAACTAATGAAAAACTGTTTTTT	CATSRDPSLTSTNEKLFF
-	TRBV20-1	TRBJ2-2	few	TGCAGTGCCCCCACCGGGGAATTGACCGGGGAGCTGTTTTTT	CSAPTGELTGELFF
-	TRBV9	TRBJ1-5	-	TGTGCCAGCAGCGTAGGGCCCGAAAGCAATCAGCCCCAGCATTTT	CASSVGPESNQPQHF
-	TRBV27	TRBJ2-7	many	TGTGCCAGTAAGAAGAACTACGAGCAGTACTTC	CASKKNYEQYF
TRBD2	TRBV5-1	TRBJ2-2	few	TGCGCCAGCAGCTCCACTAGCGGGAGTTTTCCTACCGGGGAGCTGTTTTTT	CASSSTSGSFPTGELFF
-	TRBV9	TRBJ1-4	few	TGTGCCAGCAGCTCACGGGACGGTGGTTTTATAGCTAATGAAAAACTGTTTTTT	CASSSRDGGFIANEKLFF
-	TRBV20-1	TRBJ2-3	many	TGCAGTGCTGGAGGGCGGGCAGATACGCAGTATTTT	CSAGGRADTQYF
TRBD1	TRBV19	TRBJ2-1	-	TGTGCCAGTAGTATAGCAGGGACAGTCATCGGGCAGTTCTTC	CASSIAGTVIGQFF
-	TRBV27	TRBJ2-1	-	TGTGCCAGCAGTGGACAGAACTACAATGAGCAGTTCTTC	CASSGQNYNEQFF
TRBD1	TRBV15	TRBJ1-1	-	TGTGCCACCAGCAGAGATCATTCAGGGGGTACTGAAGCTTTCTTT	CATSRDHSGGTEAFF
TRBD2	TRBV29-1	TRBJ2-5	-	TGCAGCGTTGATAAGGGGAGCGGGGGGGAGACCCAGTACTTC	CSVDKGSGGETQYF
-	TRBV29-1	TRBJ2-1	-	TGCAGCGTAAACAGAGAACAGAATGAGCAGTTCTTC	CSVNREQNEQFF
-	TRBV11-2	TRBJ2-7	few	TGTGCCAGCAGCCCGGCCGTCGGGGGCGAGCAGTACTTC	CASSPAVGGEQYF
-	TRBV7-9	TRBJ1-2	few	TGTGCCAGCAGCTTAGCGGTAGCGCTTGGCTACACCTTC	CASSLAVALGYTF
-	TRBV7-9	TRBJ2-1	-	TGTGCCAGCAGCTTAGTAGGGCTGGGGGAGCAGTTCTTC	CASSLVGLGEQFF
TRBD1	TRBV3-1	TRBJ2-5	few	TGTGCCAGCAGCCACAGGGGGCCCCAAGAGACCCAGTACTTC	CASSHRGPQETQYF
TRBD2	TRBV6-6	TRBJ2-5	-	TGTGCCAGCAGTTACTCGATACTAGCGGGAGTTGGAGAGACCCAGTACTTC	CASSYSILAGVGETQYF
-	TRBV20-1	TRBJ2-1	-	TGCAGTGCTATCGGGCACAGGAGTATCAATGAGCAGTTCTTC	CSAIGHRSINEQFF
-	TRBV20-1	TRBJ2-7	-	TGCAGTGCTAGAGATTTAGGCCAATCCTACGAGCAGTACTTC	CSARDLGQSYEQYF
TRBD2	TRBV7-8	TRBJ2-3	-	TGTGCCAGCAGCCCATTTTCAGCGGGGGGCACAGATACGCAGTATTTT	CASSPFSAGGTDTQYF
-	TRBV15	TRBJ1-1	-	TGTGCCACCAGCGGGGTACATATGAACACTGAAGCTTTCTTT	CATSGVHMNTEAFF
TRBD2	TRBV12-3/TRBV12-4	TRBJ2-5	few	TGTGCCAGCAGTTTTCGGGGGGGACAAGAGACCCAGTACTTC	CASSFRGGQETQYF
TRBD2	TRBV7-9	TRBJ2-3	-	TGTGCCAGCAGCGCCCTAGCGGCTAGCACAGATACGCAGTATTTT	CASSALAASTDTQYF
-	TRBV29-1	TRBJ1-2	many	TGCAGCGCTGGGACACAGCAAAACTATGGCTACACCTTC	CSAGTQQNYGYTF
-	TRBV7-2	TRBJ2-5	many	TGTGCCAGCAGCTATGAAGAGACCCAGTACTTC	CASSYEETQYF
-	TRBV20-1	TRBJ1-3	few	TGCAGTGCGCCTGACAGGAGCTCTGGAAACACCATATATTTT	CSAPDRSSGNTIYF
TRBD2	TRBV5-6	TRBJ2-5	-	TGTGCCAGCAGCCTCGTGACTAGCGGGTCAGAGACCCAGTACTTC	CASSLVTSGSETQYF
-	TRBV12-3/TRBV12-4	TRBJ1-4	-	TGTGCCAGCAGGCTAAGGGCAACTAATGAAAAACTGTTTTTT	CASRLRATNEKLFF
-	TRBV20-1	TRBJ1-2	-	TGCAGTGCAGCCTATGGCTACACCTTC	CSAAYGYTF
-	TRBV19	TRBJ2-5	-	TGTGCCAGTAGTATGAGGCTGAAAGAGACCCAGTACTTC	CASSMRLKETQYF
TRBD1	TRBV20-1	TRBJ1-5	-	TGCAGTGCTGCCTCCGGGGACAGGGCCCAGCCCCAGCATTTT	CSAASGDRAQPQHF
TRBD1	TRBV9	TRBJ1-2	-	TGTGCCAGCAGCGTGAGGACAGGGGCGAACTATGGCTACACCTTC	CASSVRTGANYGYTF
TRBD1	TRBV5-5	TRBJ2-5	few	TGTGCCAGCAGCTTGGAGTCGACAGGGGCGGGACTCCAAGAGACCCAGTACTTC	CASSLESTGAGLQETQYF
TRBD2	TRBV20-1	TRBJ2-5	once	TGCAGTGCTAGATCGGGACTAGCGGGAGAAGAGACCCAGTACTTC	CSARSGLAGEETQYF
TRBD1	TRBV12-3/TRBV12-4	TRBJ1-6	few	TGTGCCAGCAGTTTACTGGGGACAGGGCATTCACCCCTCCACTTT	CASSLLGTGHSPLHF
-	TRBV25-1	TRBJ1-2	-	TGTGCCAGCAGTGAAGAGGGGACTTACTATGGCTACACCTTC	CASSEEGTYYGYTF
-	TRBV25-1	TRBJ2-1	few	TGTGCCAGCAGTGAACGAGGGGCAGATCTGGATGAGCAGTTCTTC	CASSERGADLDEQFF
TRBD1	TRBV5-1	TRBJ1-1	-	TGCGCCAGCAGCCTGCCCCTTCAGGGACAGCGACCTACTGAAGCTTTCTTT	CASSLPLQGQRPTEAFF
-	TRBV4-2	TRBJ2-7	few	TGTGCCAGCAGCCAAGTGTCTCGCGGGAATGGGTACGAGCAGTACTTC	CASSQVSRGNGYEQYF
-	TRBV6-2/TRBV6-3	TRBJ2-3	many	TGTGCCAGCAGTTACGGGGCGGAAAGCACAGATACGCAGTATTTT	CASSYGAESTDTQYF
TRBD2	TRBV20-1	TRBJ2-7	few	TGCAGTGCTCCCGATACTAGCGGGAGAGTCGGCGAGCAGTACTTC	CSAPDTSGRVGEQYF
TRBD1	TRBV10-3	TRBJ2-3	few	TGTGCCATTTCCCGGGACAGGGCGGGAGATACGCAGTATTTT	CAISRDRAGDTQYF
-	TRBV21-1	TRBJ2-2	-	TGTGTCAGCTTGACCGCGACCGGGGAGCTGTTTTTT	CVSLTATGELFF
-	TRBV15	TRBJ2-7	many	TGTGCCACCAGCAGAGAACTCGTGTCCTACGAGCAGTACTTC	CATSRELVSYEQYF
-	TRBV9	TRBJ1-2	-	TGTGCCAGCAGCGTGGGGGCCTTC	CASSVGAF
-	TRBV12-3/TRBV12-4	TRBJ1-1	few	TGTGCCAGCAGTTTTCAGAACACTGAAGCTTTCTTT	CASSFQNTEAFF
TRBD1	TRBV29-1	TRBJ2-5	-	TGCAGCGTTGCCACAGGGGGGACGACCCAGTACTTC	CSVATGGTTQYF
-	TRBV20-1	TRBJ1-2	-	TGCAGTGCTAGGGCCCTGGAGGGCCTCTATGGCTACACCTTC	CSARALEGLYGYTF
-	TRBV25-1	TRBJ2-5	-	TGTGCCAGCAGTGAAGAACGGGGGAAGGTTAGCAGGGAGACCCAGTACTTC	CASSEERGKVSRETQYF
TRBD2	TRBV10-3	TRBJ2-1	many	TGTGCCATCTCTACTCGGCTAGCGGGAGACAATGAGCAGTTCTTC	CAISTRLAGDNEQFF